This T cell receptor beta chain was recorded in a study of post-analysis software for immune sequencing data. Study-level information: There were relapsing-remitting, secondary progressive and progressive-relapsing multiple sclerosis among the disease courses included.

General study points: In patients, TRBV5-6, TRBV5-1 and TRBV20-1 belonged to five or six TRBV segments found more frequently than in controls. Normalized Chao1 diversity was significantly lower in multiple sclerosis patients than in controls. Co-batched samples clustered tightly together by F measure.

V lost 7 bases and J lost 7; bases outside the gene matches: 6. The V gene's germline CDR1 is ENHRY and CDR2 SYGVKD. This CDR3 has 13 residues. TCR beta cDNA libraries had unique molecular identifiers. Each batch of about 0.9 to 10 million T cells produced 500,000 to 550,000 cDNA molecules. TCRdb re-called the PCR reads with MiXCR, one entry per CDR3 protein. The table has fewer than 600,000 distinct CDR3 sequences, 40% to 55% seen once; the top ten hold about 12%. For this clonotype: No antigen is known for it.

The sequence was collected from a girl aged 10 to 17 with multiple sclerosis. Sequenced: blood. V is TRBV10-3 and J is TRBJ2-1; TRBD2 matches 8 bases. CDR3 DNA sequence: TGTGCCATCAACGGGAGGGCCCTGAATGAGCAGTTCTTC. Translating it yields CAINGRALNEQFF.